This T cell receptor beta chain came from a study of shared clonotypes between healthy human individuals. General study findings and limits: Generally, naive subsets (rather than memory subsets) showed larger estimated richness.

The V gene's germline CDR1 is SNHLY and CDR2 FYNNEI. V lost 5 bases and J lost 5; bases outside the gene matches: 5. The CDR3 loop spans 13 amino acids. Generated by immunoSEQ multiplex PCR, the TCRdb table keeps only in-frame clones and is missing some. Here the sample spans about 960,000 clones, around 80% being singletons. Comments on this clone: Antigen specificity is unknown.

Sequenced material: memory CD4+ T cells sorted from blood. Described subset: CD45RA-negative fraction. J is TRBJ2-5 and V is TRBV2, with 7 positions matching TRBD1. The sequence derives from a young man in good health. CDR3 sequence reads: CASSSQGIETQYF. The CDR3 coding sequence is TGTGCCAGCAGTTCACAGGGGATTGAGACCCAGTACTTC.